What follows is one TCR beta chain and its context. Its specificity is not known. Healthy bone marrow donors made up the cohort. Per germline, CDR1 MNHNS and CDR2 SASEGT. Trimming took 11 bases from V and 3 from J; bases not matched to a gene: 7. This CDR3 contains 13 residues. 13 Jbeta primers and 60 Vbeta primers were used for the PCR. The assay was immunoSEQ multiplex PCR, and TCRdb's table has in-frame clones only and misses some. Of around 110,000 clones detected, around two thirds appear once; the ten largest clones hold about 8%. These data are taken from a study of cytomegalovirus exposure and HLA in healthy donors. General study findings and limits: Altogether, 164 TCR beta chains were recorded as cytomegalovirus-associated.

The sequenced sample consisted of PBMCs. This clonotype originated in a middle-aged woman in good health and CMV-seropositive. The chain joins TRBV6-1 to TRBJ2-5, with 9 bases lining up with TRBD2. CDR3 residues: CAARGGEKETQYF. As DNA, the CDR3 is TGTGCCGCGCGCGGGGGGGAGAAAGAGACCCAGTACTTC.